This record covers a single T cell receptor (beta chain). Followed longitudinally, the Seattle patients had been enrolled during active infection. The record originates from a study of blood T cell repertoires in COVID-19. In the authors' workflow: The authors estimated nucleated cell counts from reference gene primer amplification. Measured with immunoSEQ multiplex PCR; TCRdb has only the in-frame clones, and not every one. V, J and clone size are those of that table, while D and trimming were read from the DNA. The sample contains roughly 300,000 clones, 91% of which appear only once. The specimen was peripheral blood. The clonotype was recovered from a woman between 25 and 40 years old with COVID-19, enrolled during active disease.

CDR3 sequence: CASSPNGQGASTEAFF. In nucleotides, the CDR3 is TGTGCCAGCAGCCCGAACGGACAGGGGGCGAGCACTGAAGCTTTCTTT. This chain connects TRBV11-2 to TRBJ1-1; 11 positions agree with TRBD1. The CDR3 extends over 16 amino acids. V gave up 5 bases and J gave up 4 bases; unmatched junction bases: 9. CDR1 is SGHAT and CDR2 is FQNNGV in the germline V gene.